This T cell receptor (beta chain) was identified in a study of metastatic and nonmetastatic thyroid tumors. Study-wide results and caveats: Significantly greater TCR beta diversity was reportedly found in malignant thyroid tumors than in benign nodules (in blood and tumor).

The V and J ends lost 0 bases and 0 bases respectively, with 7 bases between them. The CDR3 extends over 15 amino acids. The germline V gene has CDR1 SGHRS and CDR2 YFSETQ. Points on this clone: The target antigen is unknown.

Not a single patient had been given any form of treatment at any point before undergoing thyroid surgery. TCRdb re-called the PCR reads with MiXCR. The repertoire holds 21,000 or so clones, with less than 25% as singletons. Sequencing was done on a sample of tumor tissue. This clonotype originated in a female donor with papillary thyroid cancer or a benign thyroid nodule (not recorded which). Some clones in this sample may be carry-over from other donors' samples. This chain joins TRBV5-1 and TRBJ2-1; D not certain. CDR3 in DNA: TGCGCCAGCAGCTTGGTGGGGATCTCCTACAATGAGCAGTTCTTC. It codes for CASSLVGISYNEQFF.